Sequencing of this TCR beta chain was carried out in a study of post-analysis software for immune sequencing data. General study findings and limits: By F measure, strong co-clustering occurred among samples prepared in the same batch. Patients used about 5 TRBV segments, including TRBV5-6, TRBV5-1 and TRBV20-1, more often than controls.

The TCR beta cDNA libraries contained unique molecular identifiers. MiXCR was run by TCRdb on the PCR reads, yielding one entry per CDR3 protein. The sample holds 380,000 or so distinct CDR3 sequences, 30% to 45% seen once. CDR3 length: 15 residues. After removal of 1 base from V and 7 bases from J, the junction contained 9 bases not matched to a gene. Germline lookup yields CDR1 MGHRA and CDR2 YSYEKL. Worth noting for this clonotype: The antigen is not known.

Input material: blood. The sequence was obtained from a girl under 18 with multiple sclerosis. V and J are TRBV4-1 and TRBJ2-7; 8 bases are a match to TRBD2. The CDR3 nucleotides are TGCGCCAGCAGCCAAGTATCTGCGGGAGGTCGGGAGCAGTACTTC. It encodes CASSQVSAGGREQYF.